Presented here are 7 T cell receptor beta chains from one specimen sequenced in a study of response to subunit inactivated influenza vaccine. From the RT-PCR reads, TCRdb called clonotypes with MiXCR, one entry per CDR3 protein. The data hold approximately 730,000 distinct CDR3 sequences, with around 14% observed a single time. The specimen was PBMCs from blood, collected about 14 days before vaccination. The receptor source for this set is a man aged 50 to 60 who received an inactivated influenza vaccine.

CDR3 region: CASRGQYYEQYF. In DNA form, the CDR3 reads TGTGCCAGCCGAGGACAATACTACGAGCAGTACTTC. The chain couples TRBV12-3 or TRBV12-4 to TRBJ2-7, with a tentative D call TRBD1 (5 bases). Trimming stripped 8 bases from V and 3 bases from J, with 11 bases between. The CDR3 consists of 12 residues.

The chain recombines TRBV6-5 with TRBJ2-7, with D hard to call. V dropped 2 bases and J dropped 5 bases, with 10 bases sitting between them. Germline CDR1 is MNHEY and CDR2 is SVGAGI. The CDR3 contains 13 residues. The CDR3 coding sequence is TGTGCCAGCAGTTACGATGGATCCGACGAGCAGTACTTC. This encodes CASSYDGSDEQYF.

This chain joins TRBV4-1 and TRBJ2-7, with 10 bases aligning to TRBD1. CDR3 length: 18 amino acids. V dropped 1 base and J dropped 2; count of bases not matched to a gene: 11. Per germline, CDR1 MGHRA and CDR2 YSYEKL. The CDR3 loop is CASSQGRLGQGLPYEQYF. DNA of the CDR3: TGCGCCAGCAGCCAAGGGAGATTGGGACAGGGGTTACCCTACGAGCAGTACTTC.

This chain joins TRBV7-8 and TRBJ2-7; TRBD2 agrees at 13 bases. The CDR3 runs 16 residues. Germline V gene sequence: CDR1 SGHVS, CDR2 FQNEAQ. V shed 4 bases, J shed 7 bases, and the junction held 10 bases outside the gene matches. The CDR3 reads CASSSISTSGGAEQYF. The CDR3 DNA follows: TGTGCCAGCAGCTCAATATCTACTAGCGGGGGGGCGGAGCAGTACTTC.

This clonotype was seen only a few times. The chain has TRBV12-3 or TRBV12-4 and TRBJ2-7, with D tentatively TRBD1 (7 bases). V was pared by 3 bases and J by 3 bases, with 21 bases between. The CDR3 contains 17 residues. This CDR3 is CASSFGAPGGRFYEQYF. Here the CDR3 DNA reads TGTGCCAGCAGTTTTGGGGCCCCAGGGGGGCGCTTCTACGAGCAGTACTTC.

This clonotype was observed a few times. The gene calls are TRBV12-3 or TRBV12-4 and TRBJ1-2; possibly TRBD1 for D (5 bases). V lost 4 bases and J lost 0, with 15 bases in between. The CDR3 runs to 16 residues. The CDR3 protein is CASSSSDTDSNYGYTF. Here the CDR3 DNA reads TGTGCCAGCAGTTCATCGGACACCGACTCTAACTATGGCTACACCTTC.

The chain recombines TRBV6-1 with TRBJ2-7; 9 positions agree with TRBD1. Unmatched junction bases numbered 7, after V lost 1 base and J lost 3 bases. The CDR3 is 16 residues long. CDR1 MNHNS and CDR2 SASEGT come from the germline V gene. DNA for the CDR3: TGTGCCAGCAGTGAAGACGGGACAGGGACCTTCTACGAGCAGTACTTC. It encodes CASSEDGTGTFYEQYF.